Reported below is one TCR beta chain. Its antigen remains unknown. This sample is part of a study of shared clonotypes between healthy human individuals. The wider study: A donor's plate count was three for CD4 naive and three for CD4 memory; CD8 naive had two and CD8 memory one.

Notes on the study in general: Investigators collected only blood, and repertoires in tissues likely differ. Compared with memory subsets, naive subsets generally had larger estimated richness.

The data were produced by immunoSEQ multiplex PCR, yet TCRdb's version contains in-frame clones alone and is incomplete. In the table there are 950,000 to 1,100,000 clones, about three quarters of which are singletons. From germline, CDR1 is GTSNPN and CDR2 SVGIG (reference sequence). The CDR3 sequence is 14 residues long. The germline V and J ends were trimmed by 0 bases and 4 bases, with 9 bases remaining between them. The rearrangement joins TRBV30 to TRBJ2-2; D remains ambiguous. The sequenced sample consisted of memory CD4+ T cells sorted from blood. As for subset: CD45RA-negative fraction. This receptor was identified in a man younger than 35 in good health. The CDR3 spells CAWSVRDITGELFF. DNA for the CDR3: TGTGCCTGGAGTGTAAGGGATATCACCGGGGAGCTGTTTTTT.